The 30 T cell receptor beta chains listed next were all sequenced from one sample in a study of shared clonotypes between healthy human individuals. Profiling relied on immunoSEQ multiplex PCR, and the TCRdb table lists in-frame clones only, not all of them. The sample includes some 2,400,000 clones, approximately 95% of them seen just once. Source material: naive CD4+ T cells sorted from blood. Subset of the sample: CD45RA+ positively selected. The receptor source for this set is a man between 18 and 29 years old in good health.

V usage is TRBV27 and J usage is TRBJ2-7; 7 bases match TRBD1. Per the germline V gene, CDR1 is MNHEY and CDR2 is SMNVEV (reference sequence). Trimming removed 5 bases from V and 2 bases from J; junction bases left unmatched: 6. CDR3 size: 14 residues. The CDR3 here is CASSRTGAAYEQYF. Here the CDR3 DNA reads TGTGCCAGCAGTCGGACAGGAGCAGCCTACGAGCAGTACTTC.

The chain carries TRBV29-1 and TRBJ2-3, with D perhaps TRBD2 (7 bases). The CDR3 length is 12 residues. CDR1 is SQVTM and CDR2 is ANQGSEA in the germline V gene. The V end was cut by 4 bases, the J end by 9 bases, with 14 bases between. CDR3 protein: CSVGGGAETQYF. In DNA form, the CDR3 reads TGCAGCGTTGGAGGGGGGGCTGAGACGCAGTATTTT.

This chain uses TRBV4-3 with TRBJ1-2; D call uncertain. Germline V lookup: CDR1 LGHNA, CDR2 YSLEER. The CDR3 totals 14 residues. The V end was cut by 0 bases, the J end by 4 bases, with 9 bases between. The CDR3 loop reads CASSQDFQGYGYTF. For the CDR3, the DNA is TGCGCCAGCAGCCAAGATTTCCAAGGCTATGGCTACACCTTC.

This chain joins TRBV28 and TRBJ1-5; D unresolved. The CDR3 consists of 17 residues. Germline V lookup: CDR1 MDHEN, CDR2 SYDVKM. Trimming pared 6 bases from V and 0 bases from J, leaving 18 bases between. Here the CDR3 reads CASSGSPGSDSNQPQHF. The CDR3 nucleotides are TGTGCCAGCAGCGGGTCTCCCGGCAGTGATAGCAATCAGCCCCAGCATTTT.

CDR3 residues: CASSPRRREDTDTQYF. CDR3 nucleotide sequence: TGTGCCAGCAGTCCCCGACGGCGGGAGGACACAGATACGCAGTATTTT. The rearrangement links TRBV28 to TRBJ2-3; TRBD2 matches 8 bases. This CDR3 contains 16 residues. Germline loops: CDR1 MDHEN, CDR2 SYDVKM. Germline trimming cut 5 bases from V and 2 bases from J; bases unmatched to any gene: 9. Complete variable domain (other parts from reference TRBV28 and TRBJ2-3): DVKVTQSSRYLVKRTGEKVFLECVQDMDHENMFWYRQDPGLGLRLIYFSYDVKMKEKGDIPEGYSVSREKKERFSLILESASTNQTSMYLCASSPRRREDTDTQYFGPGTRLTVL.

This clone appeared a few times. The chain recombines TRBV4-3 with TRBJ1-6; D is perhaps TRBD1 (6 bases). The CDR3 runs 13 residues. V lost 1 base to trimming and J lost 9 bases, with 7 bases between them. Germline CDR1 LGHNA, CDR2 YSLEER. CDR3 DNA sequence: TGCGCCAGCAGCCAAGGACAGGTTTCACCCCTCCACTTT. Protein: CASSQGQVSPLHF.

This clone was seen once. This same CDR3 is encoded by further DNA sequences in the sample. J is TRBJ2-7 and V is TRBV6-5; D is possibly TRBD1 (6 bases). With 0 bases removed from V and 3 bases from J, the gap between germline ends came to 9 bases. CDR1 and CDR2 from the germline V gene are MNHEY and SVGAGI. This CDR3 is 14 amino acids long. The CDR3 DNA is TGTGCCAGCAGTTACTCGGACAGAGACTACGAGCAGTACTTC. Translation: CASSYSDRDYEQYF.

On this clone itself: The sample holds other DNA sequences that translate to the same CDR3. V and J are TRBV28 and TRBJ2-7, with TRBD1 matching 11 bases. Per germline, CDR1 MDHEN and CDR2 SYDVKM. V was pared by 8 bases and J by 3 bases, with 0 bases of the junction left unmatched. This CDR3 is built from 12 residues. CDR3 region: CASGTGGYEQYF. CDR3 DNA: TGTGCCAGCGGGACAGGGGGCTACGAGCAGTACTTC.

To note about this clone: Additional DNA sequences in this sample encode the identical CDR3. The rearrangement joins TRBV9 to TRBJ1-3; no clear D. Germline loops: CDR1 SGDLS, CDR2 YYNGEE. V lost 2 bases to trimming and J lost 0 bases, with 6 bases between them. This CDR3 is 14 amino acids long. CDR3 bases: TGTGCCAGCAGCGTTGAGGGCTCTGGAAACACCATATATTTT. The encoded protein is CASSVEGSGNTIYF.

This rearrangement joins TRBV2 to TRBJ1-3; TRBD1 matches 8 bases. The germline gives CDR1 SNHLY, CDR2 FYNNEI. With V trimmed by 8 bases and J by 3 bases, 6 bases remained unmatched. The CDR3 has 14 amino acids. This chain's CDR3 is CASFQGASGNTIYF. CDR3 nucleotides: TGTGCCAGCTTTCAGGGGGCAAGTGGAAACACCATATATTTT.

This rearrangement joins TRBV19 to TRBJ2-2; TRBD1 matches at 7 bases. The trim removed 9 bases at V and 9 bases at J, leaving 13 bases unmatched. CDR3 size: 14 residues. Germline-derived CDR1 and CDR2 are LNHDA and SQIVND (reference sequence). The CDR3 coding sequence is TGTGCCAGCAAACCGACGACAGGGCTAAGGGAGCTGTTTTTT. Translated: CASKPTTGLRELFF.

In this sample, this clone turned up once. This chain connects TRBV11-2 to TRBJ2-5; 9 nucleotides agree with TRBD1. V shed 3 bases and J 5 bases; nucleotides not matched to a gene: 10. The germline CDR1 and CDR2 sequences are SGHAT and FQNNGV. CDR3 length equals 16 residues. This CDR3 reads CASSFTGGKTRETQYF. In DNA form, the CDR3 reads TGTGCCAGCAGCTTTACAGGGGGCAAGACACGGGAGACCCAGTACTTC.

V usage is TRBV7-9 and J usage is TRBJ2-2, with 14 positions matching TRBD2. There are 18 residues in the CDR3. CDR1 and CDR2 from the germline V gene are SEHNR and FQNEAQ (reference sequence). Unmatched junction bases numbered 10, after V lost 4 bases and J lost 6 bases. The CDR3: CASSSRLAGGPFPGELFF. The DNA of the CDR3 is TGTGCCAGCAGCTCGCGACTAGCGGGGGGGCCTTTTCCCGGGGAGCTGTTTTTT. The whole variable domain, filled in from reference TRBV7-9 and TRBJ2-2, reads DTGVSQNPRHKITKRGQNVTFRCDPISEHNRLYWYRQTLGQGPEFLTYFQNEAQLEKSRLLSDRFSAERPKGSFSTLEIQRTEQGDSAMYLCASSSRLAGGPFPGELFFGEGSRLTVL.

V usage is TRBV20-1 and J usage is TRBJ1-1, with TRBD1 matching over 7 bases. From germline, CDR1 is DFQATT and CDR2 SNEGSKA (reference sequence). With 5 bases clipped from V and 5 bases from J, the junction kept 2 bases outside the gene matches. The CDR3 runs to 11 residues. The CDR3 loop reads CSAEQGTEAFF. CDR3 DNA sequence: TGCAGTGCTGAACAGGGGACTGAAGCTTTCTTT.

The J gene is TRBJ2-5, the V gene TRBV10-1, with 12 bases identical to TRBD2. The CDR3 has 15 residues. Germline CDR1 WNHNN, CDR2 SYGVQD (reference sequence). V shed 4 bases and J 4 bases; nucleotides not matched to a gene: 4. The chain's CDR3 is CASSGLAGGIETQYF. CDR3 coding DNA: TGCGCCAGCAGTGGGCTAGCGGGAGGGATAGAGACCCAGTACTTC.

The V gene is TRBV5-1, the J gene TRBJ1-1, with 7 bases lining up with TRBD1. The CDR3 loop spans 13 amino acids. Germline assignment: CDR1 SGHRS and CDR2 YFSETQ. Trimming at V came to 2 bases and at J to 4 bases, leaving 2 bases not matched to a gene. CDR3 in DNA: TGCGCCAGCAGCTTTTCAGGGGGCACTGAAGCTTTCTTT. This sequence encodes CASSFSGGTEAFF.

As regards this clone: Different DNA sequences within this sample yield the same CDR3. The rearrangement links TRBV5-1 to TRBJ2-2; a weak D match, TRBD2 (6 bases). Trimming shortened V by 2 bases and J by 8 bases, and 13 bases separated the two germline ends. Germline V gives CDR1 SGHRS, CDR2 YFSETQ. The CDR3 sequence is 14 residues long. CDR3 protein: CASSFGGETGELFF. In DNA form, the CDR3 reads TGCGCCAGCAGCTTTGGAGGGGAGACTGGGGAGCTGTTTTTT.

The chain combines TRBV6-6 with TRBJ2-3; 9 bases are a match to TRBD2. V shed 2 bases, J shed 4 bases, and the junction held 7 bases outside the gene matches. Germline lookup yields CDR1 MNHNY and CDR2 SVGAGI (reference sequence). The CDR3 is 16 residues long. The DNA for the CDR3 is TGTGCCAGCAGTTACCCAGCGGGGGGAGGGGCAGATACGCAGTATTTT. This encodes CASSYPAGGGADTQYF.

As for this clone: The sample holds other DNA sequences that translate to the same CDR3. The chain uses TRBV5-4 and TRBJ2-7; 8 nucleotides line up with TRBD2. CDR3 length: 15 amino acids. The junction had 5 bases not matched to a gene; V was cut back by 0 bases and J by 3 bases. CDR1 is SGHNT, CDR2 YYREEE, per germline (reference sequence). The chain's CDR3 is CASSLGLAGLYEQYF. The CDR3 DNA reads as TGTGCCAGCAGCTTGGGTCTAGCGGGCCTCTACGAGCAGTACTTC.

CDR3 nucleotides: TGTGCCAGCTCACCAGGGCAGGGAGTGGTTACTGAAGCTTTCTTT. This codes for CASSPGQGVVTEAFF. The chain uses TRBV18 and TRBJ1-1; a possible D gene is TRBD1 (5 bases). Germline V gene lookup returns CDR1 KGHSH and CDR2 LQKENI. V was clipped by 2 bases and J by 5 bases, with 15 bases between them. This CDR3 region has 15 residues.

The chain employs TRBV5-1 and TRBJ1-1; 7 bases agree with TRBD1. This CDR3 comprises 14 residues. Germline V CDR1 and CDR2: SGHRS, YFSETQ. V trimming: 6 bases; J trimming: 2 bases; junction bases outside the gene matches: 7. The DNA of the CDR3 is TGCGCCAGCAACCAGGGGGAAGCTAACACTGAAGCTTTCTTT. Translation gives CASNQGEANTEAFF.

This clone has only one observation. Other DNA sequences in the sample encode the same CDR3. This sequence joins TRBV7-9 and TRBJ2-7; unclear D gene. Germline CDR1 SEHNR, CDR2 FQNEAQ (reference sequence). This CDR3 has 14 amino acids. V dropped 1 base and J dropped 0 bases, with 7 bases sitting between them. CDR3 nucleotides: TGTGCCAGCAGCTTAGGGCAAAGCTCCTACGAGCAGTACTTC. Amino acids: CASSLGQSSYEQYF.

This chain connects TRBV6-1 to TRBJ1-1; D gene uncertain. V was trimmed by 10 bases and J by 0 bases, leaving 15 bases between them. Germline V gene data show CDR1 as MNHNS and CDR2 as SASEGT. The CDR3 is 14 amino acids. The CDR3 loop reads CATIVTHMNTEAFF. For the CDR3, the DNA is TGTGCCACCATTGTGACTCACATGAACACTGAAGCTTTCTTT.

This clone was seen once. Mismatch with germline at one junction end may stem from a read error. This chain links TRBV10-3 with TRBJ2-7; D is possibly TRBD1 (6 bases). Germline values: CDR1 ENHRY, CDR2 SYGVKD. This CDR3 has 14 amino acids. CDR3 sequence (DNA): TGTGCCATCAATGAGGCAGGGACATCCTACGAGCAGTACTTC. The encoded protein is CAINEAGTSYEQYF.

With regard to this clone: This sample also contains other DNA sequences that code for the same CDR3. The chain recombines TRBV2 with TRBJ2-2; no definite D call. Germline V gene sequence: CDR1 SNHLY, CDR2 FYNNEI. Trimming left V 6 bases short and J 5 bases short, with 7 bases between. The CDR3 runs to 12 residues. Here the CDR3 reads CASSLHTGELFF. CDR3 DNA: TGTGCCAGCAGCCTTCATACCGGGGAGCTGTTTTTT. Complete variable domain (other parts from reference TRBV2 and TRBJ2-2): EPEVTQTPSHQVTQMGQEVILRCVPISNHLYFYWYRQILGQKVEFLVSFYNNEISEKSEIFDDQFSVERPDGSNFTLKIRSTKLEDSAMYFCASSLHTGELFFGEGSRLTVL.

The gene calls are TRBV5-4 and TRBJ2-3; 8 nucleotides match TRBD2. V gave up 4 bases and J gave up 2 bases; unmatched junction bases: 6. The V gene's germline CDR1 is SGHNT and CDR2 YYREEE (reference sequence). The CDR3 sequence is 15 residues long. CDR3 amino acids: CASSLRLANTDTQYF. The CDR3, as DNA: TGTGCCAGCAGCCTAAGACTAGCGAACACAGATACGCAGTATTTT.

The genes are TRBV29-1 and TRBJ1-3, with D possibly TRBD1 on 5 matching bases. Germline V CDR1 and CDR2: SQVTM, ANQGSEA. The ends were cut back, 6 bases at V and 3 bases at J, with 15 bases in the middle. The CDR3 is 14 amino acids. The CDR3 DNA follows: TGCAGCGTGATCAGGGACGCAATTGGAAACACCATATATTTT. It translates to CSVIRDAIGNTIYF. Looking up the rest from reference TRBV29-1 and TRBJ1-3 gives the full variable domain: SAVISQKPSRDICQRGTSLTIQCQVDSQVTMMFWYRQQPGQSLTLIATANQGSEATYESGFVIDKFPISRPNLTFSTLTVSNMSPEDSSIYLCSVIRDAIGNTIYFGEGSWLTVV.

The chain joins TRBV2 to TRBJ1-3; weak D call: TRBD1 (5 bases). The CDR3 length is 13 residues. V shed 6 bases and J shed 4 bases, with 10 bases lying between them. Germline V gene lookup returns CDR1 SNHLY and CDR2 FYNNEI. DNA of the CDR3: TGTGCCAGCAGAGTGGAGGGGGGAAACACCATATATTTT. Its translation: CASRVEGGNTIYF.

About this clone itself: This specimen includes other DNA sequences encoding the same CDR3. The rearrangement joins TRBV29-1 to TRBJ1-1; no definite D call. Germline CDR1 is SQVTM and CDR2 is ANQGSEA. CDR3 size: 12 residues. The V end was cut by 4 bases, the J end by 1 base, with 7 bases between. CDR3 residues: CSVAAGNTEAFF. For the CDR3, the DNA is TGCAGCGTTGCCGCAGGGAACACTGAAGCTTTCTTT.

V usage is TRBV5-4 and J usage is TRBJ1-2; TRBD1 matches 9 bases. V lost 5 bases to trimming and J lost 4 bases; unmatched junction nucleotides: 3. The CDR3 covers 13 residues. From germline, CDR1 is SGHNT and CDR2 YYREEE (reference sequence). CDR3 amino acids: CASRLTGGYGYTF. In nucleotides, the CDR3 is TGTGCCAGCAGGTTGACAGGGGGCTATGGCTACACCTTC.